This T cell receptor beta chain originates from a study of T cell clones after liver transplantation. Background on the study: Subjects received no induction therapy and standard immunosuppression until randomization at 12-24 months post-transplant. Patients counted as tolerant after at least one year off all immunosuppression, enzymes not exceeding twice normal.

The germline V and J ends were trimmed by 2 bases and 2 bases, with 13 bases remaining between them. The CDR3 covers 16 residues. Germline V gene lookup returns CDR1 SGHNT and CDR2 YYREEE (reference sequence). A note on this clone: Its antigen remains unknown.

Some clones are missing from TCRdb's copy, which holds only in-frame ones; the method was immunoSEQ multiplex PCR. The sample comprises tens of thousands of clones, 85% to 95% of which are singletons, and 0.85% to 1% rests with the top ten. Study-level results: Small, mixed patient groups and varying post-transplant times limit these conclusions.

Unstimulated PBMCs were sorted into CD3+CD4+ and CD3+CD8+ populations. The sequencing used CD4+ T cells from blood, collected less than 28 months after liver transplant. The rearrangement links TRBV5-4 to TRBJ2-2; D possibly matches TRBD1 or TRBD2 (5 bases each). This TCR was recovered from a human patient who received a liver transplant. A share of the T cells may be of graft donor origin. This CDR3 reads CASSLGDRFNTGELFF. CDR3 DNA: TGTGCCAGCAGCTTAGGGGACCGCTTCAACACCGGGGAGCTGTTTTTT.